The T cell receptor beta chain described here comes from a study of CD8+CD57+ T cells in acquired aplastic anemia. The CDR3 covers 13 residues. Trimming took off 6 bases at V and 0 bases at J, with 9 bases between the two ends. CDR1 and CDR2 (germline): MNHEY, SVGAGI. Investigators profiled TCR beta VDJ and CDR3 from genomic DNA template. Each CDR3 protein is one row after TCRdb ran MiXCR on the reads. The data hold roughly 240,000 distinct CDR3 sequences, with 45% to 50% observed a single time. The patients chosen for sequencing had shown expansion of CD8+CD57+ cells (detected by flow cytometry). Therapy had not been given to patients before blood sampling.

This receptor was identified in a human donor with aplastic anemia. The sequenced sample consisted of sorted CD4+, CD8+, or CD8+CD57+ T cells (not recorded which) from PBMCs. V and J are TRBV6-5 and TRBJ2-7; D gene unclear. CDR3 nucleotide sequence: TGTGCCAGCAGATTTTCAGCCTCCTACGAGCAGTACTTC. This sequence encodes CASRFSASYEQYF.